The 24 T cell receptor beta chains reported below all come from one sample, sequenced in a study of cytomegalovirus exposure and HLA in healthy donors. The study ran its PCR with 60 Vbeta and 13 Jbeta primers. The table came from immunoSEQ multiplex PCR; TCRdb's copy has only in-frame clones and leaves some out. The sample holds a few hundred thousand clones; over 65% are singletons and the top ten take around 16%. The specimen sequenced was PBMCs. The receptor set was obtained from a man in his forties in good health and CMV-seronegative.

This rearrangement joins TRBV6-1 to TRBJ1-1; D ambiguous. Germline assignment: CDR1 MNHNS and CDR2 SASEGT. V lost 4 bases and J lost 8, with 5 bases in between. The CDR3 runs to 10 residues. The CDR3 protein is CASSVTEAFF. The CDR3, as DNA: TGTGCCAGCAGTGTGACAGAAGCTTTCTTT.

The CDR3: CASSLQRDTEAFF. CDR3 sequence (DNA): TGTGCCAGCAGCTTGCAGAGGGATACTGAAGCTTTCTTT. The chain uses TRBV7-2 and TRBJ1-1; D unclear. Germline assignment: CDR1 SGHTA and CDR2 FQGNSA. The V end lost 3 bases, the J end lost 5 bases, and 10 bases lay between the germline ends. The CDR3 spans 13 residues.

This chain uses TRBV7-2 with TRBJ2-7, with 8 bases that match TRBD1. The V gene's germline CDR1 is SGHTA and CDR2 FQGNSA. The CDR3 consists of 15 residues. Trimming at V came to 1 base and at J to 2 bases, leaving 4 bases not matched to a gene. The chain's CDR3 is CASSLETGVAYEQYF. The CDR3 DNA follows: TGTGCCAGCAGCTTAGAGACAGGGGTGGCCTACGAGCAGTACTTC.

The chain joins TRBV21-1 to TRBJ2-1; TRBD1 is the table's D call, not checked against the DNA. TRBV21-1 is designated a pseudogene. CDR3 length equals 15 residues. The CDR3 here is CASSPQVRGESEQFF. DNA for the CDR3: TGTGCCAGCAGCCCCCAGGTAAGGGGCGAGAGTGAGCAGTTCTTC.

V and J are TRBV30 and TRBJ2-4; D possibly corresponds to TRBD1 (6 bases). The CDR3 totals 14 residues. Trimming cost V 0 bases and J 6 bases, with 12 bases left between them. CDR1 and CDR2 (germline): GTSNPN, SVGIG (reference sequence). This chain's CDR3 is CAWSVQGGSNIQYF. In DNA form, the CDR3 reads TGTGCCTGGAGTGTACAGGGCGGTTCAAACATTCAGTACTTC.

CDR3 in amino acids: CSVEGQGWRNEQFF. CDR3 coding DNA: TGCAGCGTTGAAGGGCAGGGATGGAGAAATGAGCAGTTCTTC. The gene calls are TRBV29-1 and TRBJ2-1; the D gene is possibly TRBD1 (5 bases). The CDR3 totals 14 residues. Trimming shortened V by 1 base and J by 7 bases, and 14 bases separated the two germline ends. Germline CDR1 reads SQVTM; CDR2 reads ANQGSEA.

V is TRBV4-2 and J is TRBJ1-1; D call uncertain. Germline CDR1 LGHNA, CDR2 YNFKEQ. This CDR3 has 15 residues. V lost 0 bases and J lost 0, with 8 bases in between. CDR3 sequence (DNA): TGTGCCAGCAGCCAAGAAGGGAGGATGAACACTGAAGCTTTCTTT. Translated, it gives CASSQEGRMNTEAFF.

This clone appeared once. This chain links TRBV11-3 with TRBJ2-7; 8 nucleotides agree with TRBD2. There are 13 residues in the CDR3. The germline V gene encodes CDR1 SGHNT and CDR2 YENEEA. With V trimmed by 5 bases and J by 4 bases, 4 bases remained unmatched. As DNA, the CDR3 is TGTGCCAGCAGCCCCGGGGGGGCATACGAGCAGTACTTC. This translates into CASSPGGAYEQYF.

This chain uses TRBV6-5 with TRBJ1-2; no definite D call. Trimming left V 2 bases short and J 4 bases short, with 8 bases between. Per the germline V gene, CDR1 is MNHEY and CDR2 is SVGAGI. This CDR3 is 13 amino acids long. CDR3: CASSYVRFYGYTF. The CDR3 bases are TGTGCCAGCAGTTACGTCAGATTCTATGGCTACACCTTC.

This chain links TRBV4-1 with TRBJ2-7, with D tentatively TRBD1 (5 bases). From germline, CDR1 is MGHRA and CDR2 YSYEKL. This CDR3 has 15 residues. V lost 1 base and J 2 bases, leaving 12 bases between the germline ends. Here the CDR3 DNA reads TGCGCCAGCAGCCAAGGGGCAGGGAAAACCTACGAGCAGTACTTC. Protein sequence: CASSQGAGKTYEQYF.

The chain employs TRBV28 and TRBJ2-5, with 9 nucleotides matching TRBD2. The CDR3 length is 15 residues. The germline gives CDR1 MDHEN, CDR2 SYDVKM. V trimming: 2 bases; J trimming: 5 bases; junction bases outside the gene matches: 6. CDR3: CASSLGVAGDETQYF. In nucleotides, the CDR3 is TGTGCCAGCAGTTTAGGGGTAGCGGGAGACGAGACCCAGTACTTC.

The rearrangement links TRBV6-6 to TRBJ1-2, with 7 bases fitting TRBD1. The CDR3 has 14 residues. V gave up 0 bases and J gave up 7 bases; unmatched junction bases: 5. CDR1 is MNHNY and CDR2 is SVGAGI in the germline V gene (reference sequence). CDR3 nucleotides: TGTGCCAGCAGTTACTCGACAGGGCTGGGTGGCTACACCTTC. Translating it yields CASSYSTGLGGYTF.

The CDR3 loop reads CASKGRQGPYEQYF. For the CDR3, the DNA is TGTGCCAGCAAAGGGCGACAGGGACCATACGAGCAGTACTTC. The V and J genes are TRBV2 and TRBJ2-7; 7 nucleotides match TRBD1. CDR1 and CDR2 from the germline V gene are SNHLY and FYNNEI. There are 14 residues in the CDR3. Trimming removed 7 bases from V and 4 bases from J; junction bases left unmatched: 10.

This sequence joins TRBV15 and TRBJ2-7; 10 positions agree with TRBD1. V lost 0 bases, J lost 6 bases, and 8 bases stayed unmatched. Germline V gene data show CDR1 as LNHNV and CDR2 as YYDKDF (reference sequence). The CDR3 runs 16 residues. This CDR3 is CATSRDTPGQGFEQYF. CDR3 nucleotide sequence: TGTGCCACCAGCAGAGATACGCCGGGACAGGGGTTCGAGCAGTACTTC.

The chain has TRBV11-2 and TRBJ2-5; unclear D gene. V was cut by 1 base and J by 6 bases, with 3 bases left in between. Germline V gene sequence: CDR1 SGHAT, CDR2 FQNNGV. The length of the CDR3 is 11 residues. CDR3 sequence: CASSLGQTQYF. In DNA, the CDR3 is TGTGCCAGCAGCTTAGGGCAGACCCAGTACTTC.

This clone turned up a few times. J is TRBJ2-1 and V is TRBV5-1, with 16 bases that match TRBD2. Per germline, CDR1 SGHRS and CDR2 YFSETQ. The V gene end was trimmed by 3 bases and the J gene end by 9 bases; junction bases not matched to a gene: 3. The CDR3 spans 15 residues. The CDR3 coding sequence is TGCGCCAGCAGCTCGGGACTAGCGGGAGGGGGTGAGCAGTTCTTC. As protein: CASSSGLAGGGEQFF.

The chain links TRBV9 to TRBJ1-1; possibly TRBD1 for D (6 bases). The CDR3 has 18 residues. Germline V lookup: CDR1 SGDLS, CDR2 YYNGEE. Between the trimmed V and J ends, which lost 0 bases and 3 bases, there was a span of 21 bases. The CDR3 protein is CASSVDGRGPKGDTEAFF. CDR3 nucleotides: TGTGCCAGCAGCGTAGACGGCCGGGGCCCCAAGGGGGACACTGAAGCTTTCTTT.

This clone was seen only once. CDR3 sequence: CASSSSTTTGELFF. CDR3 sequence (DNA): TGTGCCAGCAGTTCGTCGACAACGACCGGGGAGCTGTTTTTT. This rearrangement joins TRBV27 to TRBJ2-2; D is ambiguous. This CDR3 spans 14 amino acids. CDR1 and CDR2 (germline): MNHEY, SMNVEV (reference sequence). Trimming cost V 4 bases and J 5 bases, with 11 bases left between them.

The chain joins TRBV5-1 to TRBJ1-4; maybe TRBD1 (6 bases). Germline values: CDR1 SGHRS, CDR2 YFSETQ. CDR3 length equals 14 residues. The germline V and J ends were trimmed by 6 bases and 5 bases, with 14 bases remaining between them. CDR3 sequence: CASTSSGQNEKLFF. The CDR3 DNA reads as TGCGCCAGCACCTCATCGGGACAAAATGAAAAACTGTTTTTT.

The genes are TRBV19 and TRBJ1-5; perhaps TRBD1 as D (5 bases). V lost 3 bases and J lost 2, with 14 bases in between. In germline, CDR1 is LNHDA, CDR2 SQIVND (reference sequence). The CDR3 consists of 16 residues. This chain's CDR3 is CASSMGWGLGNQPQHF. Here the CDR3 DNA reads TGTGCCAGTAGTATGGGTTGGGGCTTGGGCAATCAGCCCCAGCATTTT.

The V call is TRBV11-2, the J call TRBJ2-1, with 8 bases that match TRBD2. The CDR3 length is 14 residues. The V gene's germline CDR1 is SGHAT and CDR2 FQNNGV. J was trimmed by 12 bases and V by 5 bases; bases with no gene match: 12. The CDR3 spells CASSPSPGRGGQFF. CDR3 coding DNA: TGTGCCAGCAGCCCTAGCCCCGGGAGGGGTGGGCAGTTCTTC.

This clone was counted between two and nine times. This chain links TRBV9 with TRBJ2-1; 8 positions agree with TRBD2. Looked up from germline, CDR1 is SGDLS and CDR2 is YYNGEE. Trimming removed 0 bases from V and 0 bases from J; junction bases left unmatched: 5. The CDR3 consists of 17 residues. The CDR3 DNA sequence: TGTGCCAGCAGCGTAGGGAGCGGGGGATCCTCCTACAATGAGCAGTTCTTC. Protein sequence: CASSVGSGGSSYNEQFF.

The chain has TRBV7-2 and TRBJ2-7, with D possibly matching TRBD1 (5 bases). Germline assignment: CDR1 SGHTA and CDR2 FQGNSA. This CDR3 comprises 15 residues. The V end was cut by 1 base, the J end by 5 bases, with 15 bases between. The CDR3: CASSLGQTPVNEQYF. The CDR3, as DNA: TGTGCCAGCAGCTTAGGACAGACCCCCGTAAACGAGCAGTACTTC.

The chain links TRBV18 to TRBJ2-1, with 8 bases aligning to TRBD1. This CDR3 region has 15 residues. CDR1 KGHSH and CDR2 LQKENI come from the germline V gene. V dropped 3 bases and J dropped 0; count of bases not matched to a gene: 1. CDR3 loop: CASSPGQVSYNEQFF. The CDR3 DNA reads TGTGCCAGCTCACCGGGACAGGTCTCCTACAATGAGCAGTTCTTC.